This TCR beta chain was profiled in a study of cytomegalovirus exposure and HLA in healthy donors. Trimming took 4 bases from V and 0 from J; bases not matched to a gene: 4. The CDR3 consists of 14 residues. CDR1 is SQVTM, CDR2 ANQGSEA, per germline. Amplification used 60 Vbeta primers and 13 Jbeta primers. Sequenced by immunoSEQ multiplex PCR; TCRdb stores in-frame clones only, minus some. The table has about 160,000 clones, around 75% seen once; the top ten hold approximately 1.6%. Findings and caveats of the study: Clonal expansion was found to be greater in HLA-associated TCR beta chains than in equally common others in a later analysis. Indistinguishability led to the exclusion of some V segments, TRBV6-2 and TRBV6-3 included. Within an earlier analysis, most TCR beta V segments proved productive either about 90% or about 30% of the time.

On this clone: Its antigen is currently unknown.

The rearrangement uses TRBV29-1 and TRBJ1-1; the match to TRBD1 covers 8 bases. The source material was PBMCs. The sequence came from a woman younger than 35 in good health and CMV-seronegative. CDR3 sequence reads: CSVVTGAMNTEAFF. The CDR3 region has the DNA TGCAGCGTTGTGACAGGGGCGATGAACACTGAAGCTTTCTTT.